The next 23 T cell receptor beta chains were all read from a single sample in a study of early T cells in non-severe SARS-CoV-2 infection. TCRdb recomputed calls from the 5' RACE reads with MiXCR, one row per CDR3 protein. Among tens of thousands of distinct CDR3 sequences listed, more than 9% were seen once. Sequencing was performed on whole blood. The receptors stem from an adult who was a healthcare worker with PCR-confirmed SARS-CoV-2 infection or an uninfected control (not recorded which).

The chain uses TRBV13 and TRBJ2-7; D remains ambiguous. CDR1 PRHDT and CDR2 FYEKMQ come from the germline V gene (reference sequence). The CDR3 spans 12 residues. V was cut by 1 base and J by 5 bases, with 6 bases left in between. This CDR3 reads CASSLVRDEQYF. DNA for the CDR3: TGTGCCAGCAGCTTAGTCCGGGACGAGCAGTACTTC.

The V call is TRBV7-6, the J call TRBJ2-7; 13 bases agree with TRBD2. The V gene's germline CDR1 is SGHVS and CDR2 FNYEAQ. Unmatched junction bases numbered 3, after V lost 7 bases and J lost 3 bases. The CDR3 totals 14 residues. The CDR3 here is CASTRTSGSYEQYF. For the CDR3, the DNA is TGTGCCAGCACCCGGACTAGCGGGAGCTACGAGCAGTACTTC.

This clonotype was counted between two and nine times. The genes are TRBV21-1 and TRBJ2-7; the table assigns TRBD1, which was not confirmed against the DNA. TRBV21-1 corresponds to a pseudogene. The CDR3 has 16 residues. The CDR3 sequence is CASSKVMGDRAYEQYF. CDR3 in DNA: TGTGCCAGCAGCAAGGTAATGGGGGACAGAGCCTACGAGCAGTACTTC.

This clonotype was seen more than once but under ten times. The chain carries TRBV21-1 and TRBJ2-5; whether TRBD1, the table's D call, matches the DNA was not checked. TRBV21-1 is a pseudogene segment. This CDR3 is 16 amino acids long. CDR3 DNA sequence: TGTGCCAGCTTCGCTTGGGACAGGGGGCTGGGAGAGACCCAGTACTTC. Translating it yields CASFAWDRGLGETQYF.

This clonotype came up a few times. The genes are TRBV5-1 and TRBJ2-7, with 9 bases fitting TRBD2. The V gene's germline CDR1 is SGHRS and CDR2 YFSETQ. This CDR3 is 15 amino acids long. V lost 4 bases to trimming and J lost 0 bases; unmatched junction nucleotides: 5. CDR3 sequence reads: CASSETSGNSYEQYF. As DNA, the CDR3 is TGCGCCAGCAGCGAGACTAGCGGTAACTCCTACGAGCAGTACTTC.

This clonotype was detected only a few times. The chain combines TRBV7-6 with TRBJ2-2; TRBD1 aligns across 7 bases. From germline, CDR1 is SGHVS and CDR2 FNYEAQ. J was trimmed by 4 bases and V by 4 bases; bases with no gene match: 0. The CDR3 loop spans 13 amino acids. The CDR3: CASSWDSTGELFF. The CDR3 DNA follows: TGTGCCAGCAGCTGGGACAGCACCGGGGAGCTGTTTTTT.

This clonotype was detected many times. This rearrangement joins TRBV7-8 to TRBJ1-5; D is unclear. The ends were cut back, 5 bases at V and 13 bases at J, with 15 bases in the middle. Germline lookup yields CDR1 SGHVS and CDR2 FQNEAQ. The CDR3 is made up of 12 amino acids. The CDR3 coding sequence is TGTGCCAGCAGCCGTCCATCTCAACGGCAGCATTTT. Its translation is CASSRPSQRQHF.

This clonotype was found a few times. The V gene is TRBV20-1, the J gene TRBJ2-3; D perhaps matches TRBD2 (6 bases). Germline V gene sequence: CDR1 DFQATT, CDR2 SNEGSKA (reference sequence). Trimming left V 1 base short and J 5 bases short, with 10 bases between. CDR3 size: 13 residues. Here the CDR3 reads CSARGREEDTQYF. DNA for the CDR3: TGCAGTGCTAGAGGGCGGGAAGAAGATACGCAGTATTTT.

CDR3 nucleotides: TGTGCCAGCAGTGATTTTGAGACACCCTATAATTCACCCCTCCACTTT. Protein sequence: CASSDFETPYNSPLHF. The genes are TRBV2 and TRBJ1-6; D gene ambiguous. The germline V gene encodes CDR1 SNHLY and CDR2 FYNNEI. The CDR3 loop spans 16 amino acids. The V end was cut by 3 bases, the J end by 2 bases, with 11 bases between. Combining the CDR3 with reference TRBV2 and TRBJ1-6 gives the whole variable domain EPEVTQTPSHQVTQMGQEVILRCVPISNHLYFYWYRQILGQKVEFLVSFYNNEISEKSEIFDDQFSVERPDGSNFTLKIRSTKLEDSAMYFCASSDFETPYNSPLHFGNGTRLTVT.

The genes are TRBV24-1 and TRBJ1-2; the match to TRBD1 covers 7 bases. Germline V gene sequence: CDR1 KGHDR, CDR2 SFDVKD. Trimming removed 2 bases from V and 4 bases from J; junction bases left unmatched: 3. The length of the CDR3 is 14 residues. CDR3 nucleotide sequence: TGTGCCACCAGTGATTCTCGGACAGGCTATGGCTACACCTTC. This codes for CATSDSRTGYGYTF.

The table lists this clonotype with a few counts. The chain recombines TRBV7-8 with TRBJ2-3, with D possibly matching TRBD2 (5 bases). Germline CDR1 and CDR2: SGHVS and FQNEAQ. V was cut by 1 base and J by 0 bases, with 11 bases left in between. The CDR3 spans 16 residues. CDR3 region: CASSLVSGSSTDTQYF. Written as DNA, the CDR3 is TGTGCCAGCAGCTTAGTTTCGGGAAGTAGCACAGATACGCAGTATTTT.

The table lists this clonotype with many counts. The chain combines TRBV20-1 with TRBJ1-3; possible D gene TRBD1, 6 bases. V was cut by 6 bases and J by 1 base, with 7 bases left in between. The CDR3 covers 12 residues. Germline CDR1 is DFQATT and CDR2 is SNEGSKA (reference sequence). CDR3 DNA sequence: TGCAGTGCCGGGACATCTGGAAACACCATATATTTT. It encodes CSAGTSGNTIYF.

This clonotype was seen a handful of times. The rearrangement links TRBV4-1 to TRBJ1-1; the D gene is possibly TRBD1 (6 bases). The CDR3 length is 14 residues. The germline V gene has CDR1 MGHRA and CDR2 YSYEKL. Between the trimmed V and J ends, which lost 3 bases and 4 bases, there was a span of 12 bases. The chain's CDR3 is CASSHRGSGTEAFF. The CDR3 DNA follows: TGCGCCAGCAGCCACAGGGGATCTGGCACTGAAGCTTTCTTT.

CDR3 residues: CASCIWRETQYF. Written as DNA, the CDR3 is TGTGCCAGCTGTATTTGGCGAGAGACCCAGTACTTC. This chain links TRBV12-3 or TRBV12-4 with TRBJ2-5; D is unresolved. The CDR3 contains 12 residues. Trimming shortened V by 8 bases and J by 4 bases, and 11 bases separated the two germline ends.

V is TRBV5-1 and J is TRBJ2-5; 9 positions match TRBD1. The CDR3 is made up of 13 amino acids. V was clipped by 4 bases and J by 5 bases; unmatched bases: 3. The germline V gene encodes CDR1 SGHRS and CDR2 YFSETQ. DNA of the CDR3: TGCGCCAGCAGCATCGGGACAGGGGAGACCCAGTACTTC. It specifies CASSIGTGETQYF.

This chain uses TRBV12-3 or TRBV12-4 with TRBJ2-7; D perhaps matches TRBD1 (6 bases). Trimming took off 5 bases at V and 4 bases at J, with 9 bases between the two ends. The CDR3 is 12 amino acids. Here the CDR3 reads CASSRQGYEQYF. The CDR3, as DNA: TGTGCCAGCAGTCGCCAGGGGTACGAGCAGTACTTC.

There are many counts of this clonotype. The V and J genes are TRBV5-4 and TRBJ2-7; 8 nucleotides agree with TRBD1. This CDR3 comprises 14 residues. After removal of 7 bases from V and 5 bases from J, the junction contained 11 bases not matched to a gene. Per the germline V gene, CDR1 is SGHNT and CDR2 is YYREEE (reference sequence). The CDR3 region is CASSRRQGADEQYF. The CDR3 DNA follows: TGTGCCAGCTCCCGGCGGCAGGGGGCTGACGAGCAGTACTTC. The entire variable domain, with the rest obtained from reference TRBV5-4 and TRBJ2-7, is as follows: ETGVTQSPTHLIKTRGQQVTLRCSSQSGHNTVSWYQQALGQGPQFIFQYYREEENGRGNFPPRFSGLQFPNYSSELNVNALELDDSALYLCASSRRQGADEQYFGPGTRLTVT.

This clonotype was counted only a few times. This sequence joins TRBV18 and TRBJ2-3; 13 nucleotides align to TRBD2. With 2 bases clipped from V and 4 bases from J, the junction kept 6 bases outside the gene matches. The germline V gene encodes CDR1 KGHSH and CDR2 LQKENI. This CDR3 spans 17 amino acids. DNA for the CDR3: TGTGCCAGCTCACCAATTGGACTAGCGGGAGTAGCAGATACGCAGTATTTT. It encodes CASSPIGLAGVADTQYF.

The CDR3 DNA follows: TGCAGCACACAGGGGTTAAGTGAGACCCAGTACTTC. As protein: CSTQGLSETQYF. The chain employs TRBV29-1 and TRBJ2-5; 7 nucleotides line up with TRBD1. Germline V CDR1 and CDR2: SQVTM, ANQGSEA. CDR3 length: 12 residues. Germline trimming cut 8 bases from V and 5 bases from J; bases unmatched to any gene: 8.

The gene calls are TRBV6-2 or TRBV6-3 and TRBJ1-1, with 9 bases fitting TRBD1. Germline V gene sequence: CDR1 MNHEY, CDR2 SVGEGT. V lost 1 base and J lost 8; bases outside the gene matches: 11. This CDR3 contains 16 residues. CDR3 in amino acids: CASSYFLTGGGFEAFF. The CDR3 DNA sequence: TGTGCCAGCAGTTACTTCCTGACAGGGGGAGGATTCGAAGCTTTCTTT.

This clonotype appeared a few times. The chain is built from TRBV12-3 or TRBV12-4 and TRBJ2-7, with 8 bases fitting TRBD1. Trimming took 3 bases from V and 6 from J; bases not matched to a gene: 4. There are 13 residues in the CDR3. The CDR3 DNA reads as TGTGCCAGCAGTTTTAGACAGGGGAGCGAGCAGTACTTC. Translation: CASSFRQGSEQYF.

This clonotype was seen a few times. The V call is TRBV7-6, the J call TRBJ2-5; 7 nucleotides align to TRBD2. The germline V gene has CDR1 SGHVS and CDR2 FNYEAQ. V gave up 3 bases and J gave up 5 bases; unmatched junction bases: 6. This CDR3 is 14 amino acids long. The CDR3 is CASSLFLTSETQYF. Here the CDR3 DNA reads TGTGCCAGCAGCTTGTTCTTGACTAGCGAGACCCAGTACTTC. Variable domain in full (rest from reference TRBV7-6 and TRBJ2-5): GAGVSQSPRYKVTKRGQDVALRCDPISGHVSLYWYRQALGQGPEFLTYFNYEAQQDKSGLPNDRFSAERPEGSISTLTIQRTEQRDSAMYRCASSLFLTSETQYFGPGTRLLVL.

CDR3 nucleotide sequence: TGTGCCAGCAGTGCACGGACTAGCGGATTCCAAGAGACCCAGTACTTC. It translates to CASSARTSGFQETQYF. This chain connects TRBV27 to TRBJ2-5, with 10 nucleotides matching TRBD2. V gave up 5 bases and J gave up 1 base; unmatched junction bases: 7. Looked up from germline, CDR1 is MNHEY and CDR2 is SMNVEV (reference sequence). This CDR3 region has 16 residues.